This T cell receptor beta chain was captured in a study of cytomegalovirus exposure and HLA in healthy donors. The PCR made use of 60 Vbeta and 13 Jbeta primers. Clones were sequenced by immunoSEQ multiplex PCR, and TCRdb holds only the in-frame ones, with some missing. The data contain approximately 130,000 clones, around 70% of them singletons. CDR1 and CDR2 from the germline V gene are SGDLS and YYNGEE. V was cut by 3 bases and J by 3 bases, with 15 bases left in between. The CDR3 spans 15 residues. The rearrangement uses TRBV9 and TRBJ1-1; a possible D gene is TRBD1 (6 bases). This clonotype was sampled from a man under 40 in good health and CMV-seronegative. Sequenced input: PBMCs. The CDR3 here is CASSADRSGDTEAFF. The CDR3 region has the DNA TGTGCCAGCAGCGCCGACAGGTCAGGGGACACTGAAGCTTTCTTT.